The subject of this entry is one T cell receptor beta chain. Its matching antigen is unknown. The table came from immunoSEQ multiplex PCR; TCRdb's copy has only in-frame clones and leaves some out. The table has some 10,000 clones, roughly 91% seen once. This entry comes from a study of STAT3 mutations in large granular lymphocyte leukemia. Overall study findings and caveats: All newly emerging clones after therapy were STAT3 wild type. Every T-LGLL patient had at least one immunodominant TCRbeta clonotype.

CDR3 length: 13 residues. Per germline, CDR1 SGHVS and CDR2 FNYEAQ. V lost 8 bases to trimming and J lost 4 bases, with 14 bases between them. This receptor was obtained from a man between 60 and 75 years old with T-cell large granular lymphocyte leukemia. Some clones in this sample may be carry-over from other donors' samples. Material for sequencing was peripheral blood mononuclear cells. The chain carries TRBV7-6 and TRBJ1-1; D gene unclear. The CDR3 DNA sequence: TGTGCCAGCTACGACCAGGTTAGCACTGAAGCTTTCTTT. Translation gives CASYDQVSTEAFF.